This is a list of T cell receptor beta chains from one sample in a study of blood T cell repertoires in COVID-19. Sequencing used immunoSEQ multiplex PCR; TCRdb keeps in-frame clones, though not all of them. In the table there are over 85,000 clones, roughly 82% of which are singletons. Sequenced sample: peripheral blood. These TCRs come from a man aged 60 to 75 with acute or convalescent COVID-19. Each CDR3 is given with its conserved first and last residue. The order of the fields is V gene, J gene, clone size, D gene, CDR3 length, CDR3 protein, CDR3 DNA. A D gene is named only where the DNA matches it firmly. Part of the rows lack a size; the others show once, few, many or a class for expanded clones.

>TRBV3-1/TRBV3-2|TRBJ1-3|.|TRBD1|24
CASRPQPGTGLGSEIQVSGNTIYF
TGTGCCAGCAGACCGCAACCGGGGACAGGGTTAGGGTCGGAAATACAGGTGTCTGGAAACACCATATATTTT
>TRBV12-5|TRBJ1-5|.|.|15
CASREGEIGNQPQHF
TGTGCTAGTAGGGAGGGGGAAATTGGTAATCAGCCCCAGCATTTT
>TRBV12-3/TRBV12-4|TRBJ1-2|.|TRBD1|12
CASRGQGGGYTF
TGTGCCAGCAGGGGACAGGGAGGGGGCTACACCTTC
>TRBV5-1|TRBJ1-1|.|TRBD1|14
CASRLTGRNTEAFF
TGCGCCAGCAGGCTGACAGGGCGGAACACTGAAGCTTTCTTT
>TRBV19|TRBJ2-3|.|.|11
CATRAGDTQYF
TGTGCCACCCGCGCGGGAGATACGCAGTATTTT
>TRBV4-2|TRBJ1-6|few|TRBD1|14
CASSRDRHNSPLHF
TGTGCCAGCAGCCGGGACAGGCATAATTCACCCCTCCACTTT
>TRBV10-2|TRBJ2-1|.|TRBD2|13
CASSGLEFNEQFF
TGCGCCAGTTCGGGACTAGAGTTCAATGAGCAGTTCTTC
>TRBV9|TRBJ1-2|.|.|18
CASSAEAGPRSSNYGYTF
TGTGCCAGCAGCGCGGAGGCCGGGCCCCGATCCTCTAACTATGGCTACACCTTC
>TRBV7-9|TRBJ1-2|once|TRBD1|14
CASSETGGDYGYTF
TGTGCCAGCAGCGAAACAGGGGGCGACTATGGCTACACCTTC
>TRBV18|TRBJ2-1|few|.|13
CASSPPNNNEQFF
TGTGCCAGCTCACCACCGAACAACAATGAGCAGTTCTTC
>TRBV18|TRBJ2-6|.|TRBD1|17
CASSPDRGISGANVLTF
TGTGCCAGCTCACCGGACAGGGGGATCTCTGGGGCCAACGTCCTGACTTTC
>TRBV29-1|TRBJ2-2|.|.|14
CSVENPGSAGELFF
TGCAGCGTTGAAAACCCAGGGTCTGCCGGGGAGCTGTTTTTT
>TRBV7-8|TRBJ2-2|.|.|16
CASSLRQNLNTGELFF
TGTGCCAGCAGCTTAAGACAGAACCTAAACACCGGGGAGCTGTTTTTT
>TRBV4-1|TRBJ2-5|.|TRBD2|14
CASSWGGGQETQYF
TGCGCCAGCAGCTGGGGCGGGGGCCAAGAGACCCAGTACTTC
>TRBV19|TRBJ2-3|.|TRBD2|16
CATASGGRRGTDTQYF
TGTGCCACCGCTAGCGGGGGCCGTCGGGGCACAGATACGCAGTATTTT
>TRBV28|TRBJ1-6|.|.|15
CASSFVGADNSPLHF
TGTGCCAGCAGTTTCGTGGGCGCTGACAATTCACCCCTCCACTTT
>TRBV7-2|TRBJ2-5|.|TRBD2|15
CASSLPRGGQETQYF
TGTGCCAGCAGCCTCCCCCGGGGGGGGCAAGAGACCCAGTACTTC
>TRBV9|TRBJ2-1|.|.|17
CASSVVEGTRPYNEQFF
TGTGCCAGCAGCGTAGTGGAGGGGACGAGGCCATACAATGAGCAGTTCTTC
>TRBV18|TRBJ1-1|.|TRBD1|15
CASSPRTGGDTEAFF
TGTGCCAGCTCACCTAGGACAGGGGGCGACACTGAAGCTTTCTTT
>TRBV4-3|TRBJ2-1|.|TRBD2|17
CASSQDLGLAGSNEQFF
TGCGCCAGCAGCCAAGATCTAGGGCTAGCGGGAAGCAATGAGCAGTTCTTC
>TRBV5-6|TRBJ2-2|once|.|14
CASRLTLDTGELFF
TGTGCCAGCAGATTGACACTAGACACCGGGGAGCTGTTTTTT
>TRBV5-1|TRBJ1-1|.|.|13
CASSLGDSREAFF
TGCGCCAGCAGCTTGGGAGACAGCCGTGAAGCTTTCTTT
>TRBV19|TRBJ1-1|.|.|16
CASSIPRGVGNTEAFF
TGTGCCAGTAGTATCCCTCGGGGGGTGGGGAACACTGAAGCTTTCTTT
>TRBV9|TRBJ2-3|.|TRBD2|17
CASSAAMVSSGTDTQYF
TGTGCCAGCAGCGCCGCCATGGTTTCTAGCGGTACAGATACGCAGTATTTT
>TRBV14|TRBJ2-7|.|TRBD2|15
CASSLLWRGAYEQYF
TGTGCCAGCAGCCTGCTTTGGCGGGGGGCCTACGAGCAGTACTTC
>TRBV5-1|TRBJ2-3|once|.|15
CASSPRLGLINTQYF
TGCGCCAGCAGCCCCAGACTCGGGTTGATAAATACGCAGTATTTT
>TRBV6-5|TRBJ1-4|.|.|15
CASSQGWPTNEKLFF
TGTGCCAGCAGCCAGGGTTGGCCAACTAATGAAAAACTGTTTTTT
>TRBV30|TRBJ1-4|.|.|16
CAWMGRRGDDWEKLFF
TGTGCCTGGATGGGGCGGAGGGGAGACGATTGGGAAAAACTGTTTTTT
>TRBV27|TRBJ2-4|.|TRBD1|20
CASSFPPRQGLNLAKNIQYF
TGTGCCAGCAGTTTCCCCCCGAGACAGGGGTTAAACTTAGCCAAAAACATTCAGTACTTC
>TRBV5-5|TRBJ2-3|.|.|13
CASSFPGPDTQYF
TGTGCCAGCAGCTTTCCAGGGCCAGATACGCAGTATTTT
>TRBV25-1|TRBJ1-6|.|TRBD1|11
CASSVGTDLHF
TGTGCCAGCAGTGTCGGGACAGACCTCCACTTT
>TRBV6-5|TRBJ1-1|once|.|12
CASKKGSGEAFF
TGTGCCAGCAAAAAGGGGTCAGGTGAAGCTTTCTTT
>TRBV29-1|TRBJ2-2|once|TRBD1|14
CSVYRGRNTGELFF
TGCAGCGTTTACAGGGGGCGCAACACCGGGGAGCTGTTTTTT
>TRBV24-1|TRBJ2-2|.|TRBD2|15
CATSGSSGGPGELFF
TGTGCCACCAGTGGGTCCTCGGGGGGTCCCGGGGAGCTGTTTTTT
>TRBV5-6|TRBJ1-5|.|TRBD1|15
CASSRSRDRDQPQHF
TGTGCCAGCAGCCGAAGTCGGGACAGGGACCAGCCCCAGCATTTT
>TRBV27|TRBJ1-6|.|.|18
CASTRRYDRLNNNSPLHF
TGTGCCAGCACCCGAAGGTATGACAGGCTAAACAATAATTCACCCCTCCACTTT
>TRBV4-1|TRBJ2-5|.|.|17
CASSQGSRADNQETQYF
TGCGCCAGCAGCCAAGGGTCAAGGGCGGACAACCAAGAGACCCAGTACTTC
>TRBV5-4|TRBJ2-6|few|.|14
CASSLAAAAPGLTF
TGTGCCAGCAGCTTGGCGGCGGCAGCACCCGGTCTGACTTTC
>TRBV5-1|TRBJ1-2|.|.|16
CASSLDSLSGNYGYTF
TGCGCCAGCAGCTTGGACAGTCTCAGTGGTAACTATGGCTACACCTTC
>TRBV7-3|TRBJ2-5|.|TRBD1|13
CASSLDRGETQYF
TGTGCCAGCAGCCTTGACAGGGGAGAGACCCAGTACTTC
>TRBV4-3|TRBJ2-2|.|.|16
CASSQVLLVRTGELFF
TGCGCCAGCAGCCAAGTATTATTAGTCCGGACCGGGGAGCTGTTTTTT